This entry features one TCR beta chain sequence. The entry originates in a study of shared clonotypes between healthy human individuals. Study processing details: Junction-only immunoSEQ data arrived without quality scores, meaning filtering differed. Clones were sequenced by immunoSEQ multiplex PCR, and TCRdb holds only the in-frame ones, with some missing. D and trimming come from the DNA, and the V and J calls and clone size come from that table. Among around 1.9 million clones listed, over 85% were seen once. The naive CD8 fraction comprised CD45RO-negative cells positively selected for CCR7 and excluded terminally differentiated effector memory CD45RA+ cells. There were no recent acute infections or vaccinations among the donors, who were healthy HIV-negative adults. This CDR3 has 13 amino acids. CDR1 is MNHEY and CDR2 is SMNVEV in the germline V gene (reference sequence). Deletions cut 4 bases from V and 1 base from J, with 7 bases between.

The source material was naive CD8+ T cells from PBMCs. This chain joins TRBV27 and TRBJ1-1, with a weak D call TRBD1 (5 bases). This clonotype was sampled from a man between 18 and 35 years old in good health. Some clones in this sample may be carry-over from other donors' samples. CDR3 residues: CASSWGTNTEAFF. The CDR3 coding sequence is TGTGCCAGCAGTTGGGGGACGAACACTGAAGCTTTCTTT.